The clone carrying this T cell receptor (beta chain) came up once. These data belong to a study of blood T cell repertoires in COVID-19. Study details: Nucleic acid was either cDNA or gDNA, and it came from T cells, B-cell-depleted T cells, or PBMCs.

The protocol was immunoSEQ multiplex PCR, while the TCRdb copy is restricted to in-frame clones and leaves out a portion. The sample contains tens of thousands of clones, approximately 92% of which appear only once. This TCR came from a woman older than 75 with acute or convalescent COVID-19. The sequencing input was peripheral blood.

The CDR3 sequence is CASSMLRLAGRQETQYF. The CDR3 nucleotides read TGTGCCAGTAGTATGCTCCGACTAGCGGGCCGACAAGAGACCCAGTACTTC. This sequence joins TRBV19 and TRBJ2-5, with TRBD2 matching over 10 bases. CDR1 LNHDA and CDR2 SQIVND come from the germline V gene (reference sequence). The V segment lost 3 bases and the J segment 2 bases; nucleotides outside the gene matches: 9. This CDR3 is built from 17 residues.